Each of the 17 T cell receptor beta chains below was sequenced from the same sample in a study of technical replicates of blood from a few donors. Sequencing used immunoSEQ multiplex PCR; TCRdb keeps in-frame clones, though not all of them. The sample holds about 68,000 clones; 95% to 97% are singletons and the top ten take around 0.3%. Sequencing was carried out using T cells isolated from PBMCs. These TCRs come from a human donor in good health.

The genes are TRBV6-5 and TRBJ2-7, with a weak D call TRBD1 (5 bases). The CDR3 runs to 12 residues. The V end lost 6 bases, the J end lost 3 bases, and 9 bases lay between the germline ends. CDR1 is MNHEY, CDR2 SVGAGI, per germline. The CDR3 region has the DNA TGTGCCAGCAGAAGGGGAAGCTACGAGCAGTACTTC. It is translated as CASRRGSYEQYF.

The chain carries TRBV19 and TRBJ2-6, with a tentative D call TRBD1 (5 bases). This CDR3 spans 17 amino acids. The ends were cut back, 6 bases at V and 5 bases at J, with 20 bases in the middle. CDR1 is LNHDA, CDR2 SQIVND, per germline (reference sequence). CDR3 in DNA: TGTGCCAGTAGCAAAACCCTCGACAGTACTAGGGCCAACGTCCTGACTTTC. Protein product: CASSKTLDSTRANVLTF.

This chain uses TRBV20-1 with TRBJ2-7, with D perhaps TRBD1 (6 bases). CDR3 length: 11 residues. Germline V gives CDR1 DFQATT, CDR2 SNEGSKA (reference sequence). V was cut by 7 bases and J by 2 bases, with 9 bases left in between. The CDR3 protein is CSGTAPYEQYF. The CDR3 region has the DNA TGCAGTGGGACAGCTCCCTACGAGCAGTACTTC.

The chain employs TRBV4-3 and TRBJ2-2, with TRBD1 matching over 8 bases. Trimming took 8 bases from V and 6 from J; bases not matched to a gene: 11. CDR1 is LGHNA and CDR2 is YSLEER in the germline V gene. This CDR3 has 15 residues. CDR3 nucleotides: TGCGCCAGCTCCCCCGGACAGGGCTATTCCGGGGAGCTGTTTTTT. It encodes CASSPGQGYSGELFF.

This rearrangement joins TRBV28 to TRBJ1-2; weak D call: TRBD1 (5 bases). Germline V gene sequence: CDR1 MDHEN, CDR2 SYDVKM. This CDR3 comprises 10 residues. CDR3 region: CCSYGGGYTF. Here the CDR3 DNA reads TGTTGCTCGTATGGGGGGGGCTACACCTTC.

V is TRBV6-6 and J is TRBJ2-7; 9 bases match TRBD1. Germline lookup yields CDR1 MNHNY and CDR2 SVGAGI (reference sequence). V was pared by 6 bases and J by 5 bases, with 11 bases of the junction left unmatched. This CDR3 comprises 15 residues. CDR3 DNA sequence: TGTGCCAGCAGCCGTACAGGACAGGGGAGAAACGAGCAGTACTTC. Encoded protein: CASSRTGQGRNEQYF.

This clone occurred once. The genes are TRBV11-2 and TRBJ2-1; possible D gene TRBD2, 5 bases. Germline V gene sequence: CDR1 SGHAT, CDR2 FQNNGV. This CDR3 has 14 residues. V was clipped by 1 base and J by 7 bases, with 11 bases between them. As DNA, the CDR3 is TGTGCCAGCAGCTTAGTAGGGAGTCCTAATGAGCAGTTCTTC. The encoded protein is CASSLVGSPNEQFF.

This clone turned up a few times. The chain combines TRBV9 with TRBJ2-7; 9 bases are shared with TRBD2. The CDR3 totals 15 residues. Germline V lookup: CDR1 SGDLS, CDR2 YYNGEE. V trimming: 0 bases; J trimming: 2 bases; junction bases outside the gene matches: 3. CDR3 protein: CASSVGTSATYEQYF. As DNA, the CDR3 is TGTGCCAGCAGCGTAGGGACTAGCGCGACCTACGAGCAGTACTTC.

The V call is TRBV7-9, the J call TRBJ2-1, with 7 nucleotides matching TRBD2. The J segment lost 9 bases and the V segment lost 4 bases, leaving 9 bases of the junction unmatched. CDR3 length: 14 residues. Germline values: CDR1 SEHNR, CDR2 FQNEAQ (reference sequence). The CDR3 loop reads CASSSISSGGEQFF. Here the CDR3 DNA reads TGTGCCAGCAGCTCCATTAGCTCGGGGGGTGAGCAGTTCTTC.

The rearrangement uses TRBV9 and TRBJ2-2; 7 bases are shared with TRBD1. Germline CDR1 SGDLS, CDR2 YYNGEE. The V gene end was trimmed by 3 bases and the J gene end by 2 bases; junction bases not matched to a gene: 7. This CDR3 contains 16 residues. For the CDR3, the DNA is TGTGCCAGCAGCGGCCATCGGGACAGAAACACCGGGGAGCTGTTTTTT. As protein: CASSGHRDRNTGELFF.

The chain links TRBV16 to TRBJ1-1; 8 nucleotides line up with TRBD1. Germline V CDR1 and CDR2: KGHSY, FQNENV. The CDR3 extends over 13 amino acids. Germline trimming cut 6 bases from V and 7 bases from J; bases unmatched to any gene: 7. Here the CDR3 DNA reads TGTGCCAGCAGTCGTCCGGGACAGGTTGAAGCTTTCTTT. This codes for CASSRPGQVEAFF.

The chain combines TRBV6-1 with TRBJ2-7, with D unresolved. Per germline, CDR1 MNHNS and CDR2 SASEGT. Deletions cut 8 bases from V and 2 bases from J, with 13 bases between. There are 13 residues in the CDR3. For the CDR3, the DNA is TGTGCCAGCGAAGGCAGAGGAGCCTACGAGCAGTACTTC. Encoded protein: CASEGRGAYEQYF.

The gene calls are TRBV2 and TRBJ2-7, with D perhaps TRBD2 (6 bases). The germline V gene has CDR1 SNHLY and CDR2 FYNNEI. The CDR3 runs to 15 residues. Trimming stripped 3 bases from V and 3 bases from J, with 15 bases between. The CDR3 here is CASSDRLEGDYEQYF. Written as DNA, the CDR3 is TGTGCCAGCAGTGACCGACTAGAAGGGGACTACGAGCAGTACTTC.

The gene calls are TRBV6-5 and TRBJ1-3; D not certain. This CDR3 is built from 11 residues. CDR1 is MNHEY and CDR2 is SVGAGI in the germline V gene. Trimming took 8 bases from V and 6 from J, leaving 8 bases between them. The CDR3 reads CASEGENTIYF. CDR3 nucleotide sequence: TGTGCCAGCGAAGGAGAAAACACCATATATTTT.

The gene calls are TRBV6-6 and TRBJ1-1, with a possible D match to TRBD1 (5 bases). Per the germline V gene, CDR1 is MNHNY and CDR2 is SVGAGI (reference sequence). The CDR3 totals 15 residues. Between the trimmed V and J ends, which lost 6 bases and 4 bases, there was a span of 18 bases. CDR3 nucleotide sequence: TGTGCCAGCAGCCTCCCCATAACAAGGGGCACTGAAGCTTTCTTT. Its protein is CASSLPITRGTEAFF.

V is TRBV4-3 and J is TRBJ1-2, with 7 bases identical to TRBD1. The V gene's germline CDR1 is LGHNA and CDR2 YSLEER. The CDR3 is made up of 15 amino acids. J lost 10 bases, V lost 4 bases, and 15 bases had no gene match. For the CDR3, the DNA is TGCGCCAGCAGCCGATTAGGACAGGCTGGGATCGACTACACCTTC. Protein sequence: CASSRLGQAGIDYTF.

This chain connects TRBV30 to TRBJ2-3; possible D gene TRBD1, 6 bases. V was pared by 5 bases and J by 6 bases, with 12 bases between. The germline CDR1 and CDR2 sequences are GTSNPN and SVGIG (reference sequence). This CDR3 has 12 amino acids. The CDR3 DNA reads TGTGCCTGGGGAGGACAGCACGATACGCAGTATTTT. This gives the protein CAWGGQHDTQYF.